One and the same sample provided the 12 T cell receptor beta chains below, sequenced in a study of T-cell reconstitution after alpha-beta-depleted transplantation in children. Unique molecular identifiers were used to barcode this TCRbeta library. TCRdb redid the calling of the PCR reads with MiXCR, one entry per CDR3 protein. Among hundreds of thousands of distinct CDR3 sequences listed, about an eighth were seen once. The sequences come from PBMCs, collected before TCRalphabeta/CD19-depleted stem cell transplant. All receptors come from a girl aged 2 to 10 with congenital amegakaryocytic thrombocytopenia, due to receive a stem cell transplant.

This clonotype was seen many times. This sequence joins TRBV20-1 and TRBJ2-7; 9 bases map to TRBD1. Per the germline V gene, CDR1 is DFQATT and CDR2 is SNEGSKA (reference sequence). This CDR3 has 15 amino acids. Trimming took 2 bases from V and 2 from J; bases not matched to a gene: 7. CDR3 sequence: CSARTGTGIPYEQYF. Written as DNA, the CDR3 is TGCAGTGCTAGAACCGGGACAGGGATTCCCTACGAGCAGTACTTC.

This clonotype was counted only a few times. Written as DNA, the CDR3 is TGTGCCAGCAGCTTGTCGTGGGGACTTCAAGAGACCCAGTACTTC. Encoded protein: CASSLSWGLQETQYF. V is TRBV7-9 and J is TRBJ2-5, with a possible D match to TRBD2 (6 bases). V dropped 3 bases and J dropped 2 bases, with 13 bases sitting between them. Germline V gene data show CDR1 as SEHNR and CDR2 as FQNEAQ (reference sequence). The CDR3 has 15 amino acids.

The CDR3 loop is CASSPLRVVIGYGYTF. The DNA of the CDR3 is TGTGCCAGCAGTCCCCTCAGGGTAGTCATTGGGTATGGCTACACCTTC. The chain carries TRBV28 and TRBJ1-2; TRBD1 might be the D (5 bases). Per the germline V gene, CDR1 is MDHEN and CDR2 is SYDVKM. Trimming cost V 5 bases and J 5 bases, with 21 bases left between them. CDR3 length: 16 amino acids.

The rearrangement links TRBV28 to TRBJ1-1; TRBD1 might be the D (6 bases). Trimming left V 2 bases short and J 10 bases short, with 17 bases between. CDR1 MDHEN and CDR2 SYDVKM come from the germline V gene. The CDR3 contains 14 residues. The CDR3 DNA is TGTGCCAGCAGTTTAATCGGTTCTCAGGGGACAGCTTTCTTT. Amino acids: CASSLIGSQGTAFF.

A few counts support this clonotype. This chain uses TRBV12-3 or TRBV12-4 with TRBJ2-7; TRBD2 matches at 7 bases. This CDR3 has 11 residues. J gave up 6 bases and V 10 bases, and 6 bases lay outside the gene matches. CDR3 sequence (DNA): TGTGCCACCAGGGAGGGGTCCGAGCAGTACTTC. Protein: CATREGSEQYF.

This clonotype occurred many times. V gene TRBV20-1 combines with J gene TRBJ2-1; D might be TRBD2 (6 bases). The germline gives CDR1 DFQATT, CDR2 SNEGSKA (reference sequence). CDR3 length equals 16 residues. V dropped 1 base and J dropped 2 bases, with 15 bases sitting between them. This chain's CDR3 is CSARVPQAGPYNEQFF. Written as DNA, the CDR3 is TGCAGTGCTAGAGTGCCCCAAGCGGGCCCCTACAATGAGCAGTTCTTC.

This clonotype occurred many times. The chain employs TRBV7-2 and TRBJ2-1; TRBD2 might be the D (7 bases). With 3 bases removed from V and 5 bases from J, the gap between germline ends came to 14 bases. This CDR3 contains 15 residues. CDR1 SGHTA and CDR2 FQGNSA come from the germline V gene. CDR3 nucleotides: TGTGCCAGCAGCTTTGCGACGGGGGGCCACAATGAGCAGTTCTTC. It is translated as CASSFATGGHNEQFF. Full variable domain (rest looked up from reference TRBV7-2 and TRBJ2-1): GAGVSQSPSNKVTEKGKDVELRCDPISGHTALYWYRQSLGQGLEFLIYFQGNSAPDKSGLPSDRFSAERTGGSVSTLTIQRTQQEDSAVYLCASSFATGGHNEQFFGPGTRLTVL.

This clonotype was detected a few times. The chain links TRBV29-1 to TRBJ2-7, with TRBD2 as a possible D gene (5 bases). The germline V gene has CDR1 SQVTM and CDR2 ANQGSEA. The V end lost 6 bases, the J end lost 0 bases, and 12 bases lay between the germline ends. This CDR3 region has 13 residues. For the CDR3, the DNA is TGCAGCGTGATGGGAGTAAGCTCCTACGAGCAGTACTTC. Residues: CSVMGVSSYEQYF.

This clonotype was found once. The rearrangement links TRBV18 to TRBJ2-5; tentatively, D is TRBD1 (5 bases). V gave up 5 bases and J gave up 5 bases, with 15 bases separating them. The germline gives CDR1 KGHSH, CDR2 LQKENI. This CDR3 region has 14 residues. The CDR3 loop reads CASSRPAGRETQYF. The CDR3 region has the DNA TGTGCCAGCTCAAGACCGGCAGGGCGGGAGACCCAGTACTTC.

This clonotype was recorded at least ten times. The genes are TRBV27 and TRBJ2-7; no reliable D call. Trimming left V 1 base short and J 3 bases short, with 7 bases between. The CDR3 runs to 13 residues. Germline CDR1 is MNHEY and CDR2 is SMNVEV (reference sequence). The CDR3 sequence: CASSLFRSYEQYF. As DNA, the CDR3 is TGTGCCAGCAGTTTATTCCGGAGCTACGAGCAGTACTTC.

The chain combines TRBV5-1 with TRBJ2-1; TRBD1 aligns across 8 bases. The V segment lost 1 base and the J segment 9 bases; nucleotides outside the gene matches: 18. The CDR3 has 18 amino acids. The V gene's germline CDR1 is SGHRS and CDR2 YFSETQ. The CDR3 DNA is TGCGCCAGCAGCTTGAAAGCCCAGGGGGCGAGGGGTTCGGGTGAGCAGTTCTTC. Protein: CASSLKAQGARGSGEQFF.

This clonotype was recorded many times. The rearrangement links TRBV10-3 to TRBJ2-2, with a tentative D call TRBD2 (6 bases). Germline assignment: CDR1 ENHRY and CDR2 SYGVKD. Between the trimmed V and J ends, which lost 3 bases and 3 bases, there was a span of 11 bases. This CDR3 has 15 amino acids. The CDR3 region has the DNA TGTGCCATCAGTGAAGTAGTAGCGGACACCGGGGAGCTGTTTTTT. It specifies CAISEVVADTGELFF.